This TCR beta chain was identified in a study of early T cells in non-severe SARS-CoV-2 infection. Study-wide background: Sequenced material consisted of bulk RNA (from unsorted whole blood), and chains were unpaired. Study outcomes and limitations: Database matching using VDJdb favored anti-spike CD8 responses, with private and CD4 specificities left missing.

As part of library construction, unique molecular identifiers were attached to individual cDNA molecules. TCRdb fed the 5' RACE reads into MiXCR, producing one record per CDR3 protein. The sample comprises tens of thousands of distinct CDR3 sequences, over 4% of which are singletons, and under 6.5% rests with the top ten. CDR1 and CDR2 from the germline V gene are MGHRA and YSYEKL. The CDR3 consists of 14 residues. V was shortened by 1 base and J by 2 bases, with 9 bases between the two germline ends. Details on this clonotype: The target antigen is unknown.

This receptor was identified in an adult who was a healthcare worker with PCR-confirmed SARS-CoV-2 infection or an uninfected control (not recorded which). The V call is TRBV4-1, the J call TRBJ2-7; possibly TRBD2 for D (6 bases). The sequencing input was whole blood. The CDR3 reads CASSQAAGTYEQYF. The DNA of the CDR3 is TGCGCCAGCAGCCAAGCTGCGGGAACCTACGAGCAGTACTTC.